One sample yielded the 10 T cell receptor beta chains listed below, sequenced in a study of control samples from healthy donors and cancer patients (dated by TCRdb to 2020 to 2021). The library was made by the immunoSEQ multiplex PCR assay. Here the immuneACCESS table is served through TCRdb, limited to in-frame sequences with V and J called. Missing clones are a known gap in these copies; in checked studies unresolved V genes cover under half, and the rest lacks a known reason. The sample profile shows 400,000 to 450,000 clones; approximately 92% of them were found once. Roughly 6.4% of the sample comes from the top ten. The source material was PBMCs. Source of these receptors: a man aged 40-49 years with head and neck cancer.

With regard to this clone: The identical CDR3 is also encoded by other nucleotide sequences in the sample. The V gene is TRBV7-2, the J gene TRBJ2-3; D remains ambiguous. Germline V gene lookup returns CDR1 SGHTA and CDR2 FQGNSA. The CDR3 runs to 12 residues. V was pared by 1 base and J by 6 bases, with 5 bases between. CDR3: CASSLVVDTQYF. CDR3 in DNA: TGTGCCAGCAGCTTAGTGGTCGATACGCAGTATTTT.

The chain joins TRBV5-6 to TRBJ2-1, with D perhaps TRBD1 (5 bases). The germline CDR1 and CDR2 sequences are SGHDT and YYEEEE. The ends were cut back, 6 bases at V and 2 bases at J, with 18 bases in the middle. The CDR3 is 16 residues long. CDR3 bases: TGTGCCAGCACCCTAACAGGCTTCAGGACCTACAATGAGCAGTTCTTC. Translated, it gives CASTLTGFRTYNEQFF.

This sequence joins TRBV9 and TRBJ2-3; 11 bases agree with TRBD1. V gave up 0 bases and J gave up 6 bases; unmatched junction bases: 9. CDR3 length: 17 amino acids. The germline V gene encodes CDR1 SGDLS and CDR2 YYNGEE. The CDR3 sequence is CASSVGIGQGAGDTQYF. CDR3 nucleotides: TGTGCCAGCAGCGTAGGGATTGGACAGGGGGCGGGTGATACGCAGTATTTT.

The V call is TRBV5-8, the J call TRBJ2-1; TRBD2 agrees at 14 bases. This CDR3 is built from 15 residues. CDR1 is SGHTS, CDR2 YDEGEE, per germline. J was trimmed by 4 bases and V by 4 bases; bases with no gene match: 1. CDR3 sequence: CASSRTSGRYNEQFF. CDR3 sequence (DNA): TGTGCCAGCAGCCGGACTAGCGGGAGGTACAATGAGCAGTTCTTC.

This rearrangement joins TRBV21-1 to TRBJ1-4. TRBV21-1 is reported as a pseudogene. The CDR3 contains 12 residues. In DNA form, the CDR3 reads TGTGCCAGCAGCAAAGTCGGTGAAAAACTGTTTTTT. Its translation is CASSKVGEKLFF.

This chain uses TRBV11-2 with TRBJ2-3; D is uncertain. V dropped 2 bases and J dropped 2 bases, with 11 bases sitting between them. The germline V gene encodes CDR1 SGHAT and CDR2 FQNNGV. This CDR3 region has 15 residues. For the CDR3, the DNA is TGTGCCAGCAGCTTAAACGCGTTTGTCACAGATACGCAGTATTTT. Protein product: CASSLNAFVTDTQYF.

The V gene is TRBV7-3, the J gene TRBJ2-2; a weak D match, TRBD2 (5 bases). There are 14 residues in the CDR3. Germline loops: CDR1 SGHTA, CDR2 FQGTGA. V lost 5 bases to trimming and J lost 5 bases, with 12 bases between them. CDR3 DNA sequence: TGTGCCAGCAGCACCAGCGGAGATACCGGGGAGCTGTTTTTT. This sequence encodes CASSTSGDTGELFF.

V is TRBV29-1 and J is TRBJ2-7; possibly TRBD1 for D (6 bases). The germline V gene has CDR1 SQVTM and CDR2 ANQGSEA. The length of the CDR3 is 12 residues. V was clipped by 4 bases and J by 3 bases, with 10 bases between them. The CDR3 region is CSVGLQGYEQYF. CDR3 sequence (DNA): TGCAGCGTTGGGCTACAGGGCTACGAGCAGTACTTC.

The chain's CDR3 is CASSDRRGTDTQYF. The CDR3, as DNA: TGTGCCAGCAGTGATAGGAGGGGCACAGATACGCAGTATTTT. The J gene is TRBJ2-3, the V gene TRBV2; weak D call: TRBD2 (6 bases). CDR3 length: 14 amino acids. Trimming pared 3 bases from V and 1 base from J, leaving 8 bases between. CDR1 and CDR2 (germline): SNHLY, FYNNEI.

This sequence joins TRBV6-5 and TRBJ2-3; perhaps TRBD1 as D (6 bases). CDR1 and CDR2 from the germline V gene are MNHEY and SVGAGI. V was shortened by 7 bases and J by 0 bases, with 11 bases between the two germline ends. The CDR3 length is 14 residues. As DNA, the CDR3 is TGTGCCAGCACCGGACAGTCCAGCACAGATACGCAGTATTTT. Translating gives CASTGQSSTDTQYF.